The rows below give T cell receptor beta chains drawn from one sample of a study of Ad26.COV2.S vaccination and SARS-CoV-2 variants. Generated by immunoSEQ multiplex PCR, the TCRdb table keeps only in-frame clones and is missing some. In the table there are about 380,000 clones, 83% of which are singletons. The sequences come from peripheral blood, collected in a trial of Ad26.COV2.S vaccine versus placebo. The receptors come from a person between 18 and 60 years old who received the Ad26.COV2.S COVID-19 vaccine or a placebo. Each CDR3 is given with its conserved first and last residue. A D gene is named only where the DNA matches it firmly. Not every row has a clone size; where given, it reads once, few, many or a size class.

D: TRBD1
V: TRBV2
J: TRBJ1-4
length: 13
size: .
CDR3: CASGQGAWEKLFF
DNA: TGTGCCAGCGGACAGGGGGCTTGGGAAAAACTGTTTTTT

D: TRBD1
V: TRBV11-2
J: TRBJ1-6
length: 16
size: .
CDR3: CASISRGYRGRSPLHF
DNA: TGTGCCAGCATTTCAAGGGGGTACAGGGGGCGGTCACCCCTCCACTTT

D: .
V: TRBV7-9
J: TRBJ2-2
length: 12
size: .
CDR3: CARPTGAGELFF
DNA: TGTGCCAGACCGACAGGTGCCGGGGAGCTGTTTTTT

D: TRBD1
V: TRBV5-4
J: TRBJ2-3
length: 13
size: .
CDR3: CASSTGAGDTQYF
DNA: TGTGCCAGCAGTACAGGGGCCGGAGATACGCAGTATTTT

D: .
V: TRBV3-1/TRBV3-2
J: TRBJ2-3
length: 13
size: once
CDR3: CASTLGGPDTQYF
DNA: TGTGCCAGCACACTGGGGGGACCAGATACGCAGTATTTT

D: .
V: TRBV6-6
J: TRBJ1-2
length: 18
size: .
CDR3: CASSPSVAKNDFNYGYTF
DNA: TGTGCCAGCAGTCCCTCGGTGGCCAAGAACGACTTTAACTATGGCTACACCTTC

D: TRBD2
V: TRBV6-6
J: TRBJ2-7
length: 14
size: few
CDR3: CASSGTSGRDEQYF
DNA: TGTGCCAGCAGTGGGACTAGCGGGAGGGACGAGCAGTACTTC

D: .
V: TRBV9
J: TRBJ2-1
length: 14
size: .
CDR3: CASSVEPGRGEQFF
DNA: TGTGCCAGCAGCGTAGAGCCAGGGAGAGGAGAGCAGTTCTTC

D: .
V: TRBV11-3
J: TRBJ2-2
length: 15
size: .
CDR3: CASSLSQGPTRKLFF
DNA: TGTGCCAGCAGCTTATCACAGGGACCGACCCGGAAGCTGTTTTTT

D: TRBD1
V: TRBV7-2
J: TRBJ1-2
length: 12
size: .
CDR3: CASSLAQGAGTF
DNA: TGTGCCAGCAGCTTAGCGCAGGGGGCAGGGACCTTC

D: .
V: TRBV7-6
J: TRBJ2-3
length: 14
size: .
CDR3: CASSPQRSADTQYF
DNA: TGTGCCAGCAGCCCCCAGAGATCCGCAGATACGCAGTATTTT

D: TRBD1
V: TRBV14
J: TRBJ2-5
length: 16
size: .
CDR3: CASSQDLPGGRETQYF
DNA: TGTGCCAGCAGCCAAGATCTGCCAGGGGGCAGGGAGACCCAGTACTTC

D: .
V: TRBV7-9
J: TRBJ1-5
length: 15
size: .
CDR3: CASSFGTLGNQPQHF
DNA: TGTGCCAGCAGCTTCGGGACCCTTGGCAATCAGCCCCAGCATTTT

D: .
V: TRBV18
J: TRBJ1-1
length: 14
size: .
CDR3: CASSRGGMNTEAFF
DNA: TGTGCCAGCTCACGTGGGGGGATGAACACTGAAGCTTTCTTT

D: .
V: TRBV5-4
J: TRBJ2-7
length: 15
size: .
CDR3: CASSRGGGGAYEQYF
DNA: TGTGCCAGCAGCCGGGGAGGGGGAGGGGCCTACGAGCAGTACTTC

D: TRBD1
V: TRBV27
J: TRBJ2-7
length: 15
size: .
CDR3: CASTRGAGGDHEQYF
DNA: TGTGCCAGCACCCGTGGGGCAGGGGGTGACCACGAGCAGTACTTC

D: .
V: TRBV7-2
J: TRBJ1-5
length: 15
size: few
CDR3: CASSLAAGDNQPQHF
DNA: TGTGCCAGCAGCTTAGCCGCAGGGGACAATCAGCCCCAGCATTTT

D: .
V: TRBV7-2
J: TRBJ2-4
length: 13
size: .
CDR3: CASSFSAKNIQYF
DNA: TGTGCCAGCAGCTTCAGTGCCAAAAACATTCAGTACTTC

D: .
V: TRBV24-1
J: TRBJ2-3
length: 14
size: .
CDR3: CATSDLRGTDTQYF
DNA: TGTGCCACCAGTGATTTGCGGGGCACAGATACGCAGTATTTT

D: .
V: TRBV7-2
J: TRBJ2-1
length: 15
size: .
CDR3: CASSQLRDYSNEQFF
DNA: TGTGCCAGCAGCCAATTGCGTGACTATTCCAATGAGCAGTTCTTC

D: .
V: TRBV18
J: TRBJ2-7
length: 15
size: .
CDR3: CASSPPWGASYEQYF
DNA: TGTGCCAGCTCACCACCGTGGGGGGCCTCCTACGAGCAGTACTTC

D: TRBD1
V: TRBV19
J: TRBJ2-5
length: 14
size: .
CDR3: CASSSSTGGETQYF
DNA: TGTGCCAGTAGTTCCTCAACAGGGGGAGAGACCCAGTACTTC